The source of this T cell receptor beta chain is a study of T cell changes during pregnancy in multiple sclerosis. The CDR3 length is 15 residues. Germline lookup yields CDR1 ENHRY and CDR2 SYGVKD. V lost 4 bases to trimming and J lost 1 base; unmatched junction nucleotides: 3. Repertoires were generated with immunoSEQ multiplex PCR, while TCRdb's copy carries only in-frame clones and drops some. The sample has 70,000 to 95,000 clones; roughly 91% are singletons. This sequence was found in a female donor with multiple sclerosis, enrolled in a pregnancy study. Sequences were derived from peripheral blood, sampled in the first trimester of pregnancy. V usage is TRBV10-3 and J usage is TRBJ1-1; 10 positions match TRBD1. CDR3 bases: TGTGCCATCAGTGGGGACAGGGGACCGAACACTGAAGCTTTCTTT. Its translation is CAISGDRGPNTEAFF.